This T cell receptor (beta chain) was documented in a study of cytomegalovirus exposure and HLA in healthy donors. Study observations and caveats: It was taken for granted in presence/absence analyses that sequencing depth across donors was roughly uniform. Despite most TCR sequences being rare, some public TCRs occurred in many donors. Common viral pathogens seemed to be connected with several of the most significant clusters, according to a later analysis. In vitro work confirmed that three CMV-associated chains recognize CMV antigens.

Vbeta (60) and Jbeta (13) primers were used in the PCR. The protocol was immunoSEQ multiplex PCR, while the TCRdb copy is restricted to in-frame clones and leaves out a portion. The table shows some 200,000 clones, with roughly four fifths occurring only once. The CDR3 length is 13 residues. CDR1 and CDR2 from the germline V gene are SNHLY and FYNNEI. V was shortened by 5 bases and J by 6 bases, with 11 bases between the two germline ends. For this clone: The antigen is unknown.

Sequenced: PBMCs. The TCR sequence derives from a woman younger than 45 in good health and CMV-seropositive. The chain uses TRBV2 and TRBJ1-5; TRBD1 is a possible D gene (5 bases). The CDR3 spells CASSLTERQPQHF. CDR3 DNA sequence: TGTGCCAGCAGTCTGACAGAACGTCAGCCCCAGCATTTT.